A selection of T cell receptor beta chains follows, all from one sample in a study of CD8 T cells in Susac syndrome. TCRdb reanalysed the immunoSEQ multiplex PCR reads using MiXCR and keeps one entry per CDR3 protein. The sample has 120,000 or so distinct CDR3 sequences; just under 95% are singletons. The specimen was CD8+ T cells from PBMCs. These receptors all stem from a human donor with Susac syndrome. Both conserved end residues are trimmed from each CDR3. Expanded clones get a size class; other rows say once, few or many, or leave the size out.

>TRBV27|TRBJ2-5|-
ASSETSGTETQY
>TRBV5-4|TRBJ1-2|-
ASRRGNYGYT
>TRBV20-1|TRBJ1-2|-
SASGVTNYGYT
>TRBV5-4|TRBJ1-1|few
ASSSTVNTEAF
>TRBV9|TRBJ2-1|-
ASSVPEGRDEQF
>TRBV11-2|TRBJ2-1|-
ASSYPKGDRQF
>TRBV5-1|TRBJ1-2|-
ASSLAPTGPSYGYT
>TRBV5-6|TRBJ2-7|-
ASSAGTGEQY
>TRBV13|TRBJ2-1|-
ASSPSTGTVGASSYNEQF
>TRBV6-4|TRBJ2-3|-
ASSRGGQTDTQY
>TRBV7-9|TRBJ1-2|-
ASSPRIDPDYGYT